The sequence of this T cell receptor beta chain was determined in a study of blood T cell repertoires in COVID-19. On the study more broadly: The study drew acute and convalescent COVID-19 samples from the United States, Italy and Spain. T cells, B-cell-depleted T cells, or PBMCs provided the cDNA or gDNA that served as material.

Per the study methods: Reference gene primers were amplified, and this amplification served to estimate nucleated cell counts. Clones were sequenced by immunoSEQ multiplex PCR, and TCRdb holds only the in-frame ones, with some missing. That table supplies the V and J calls and clone size; D and trimming were determined from the DNA. The table records roughly 330,000 clones, 70% to 90% of them present only once. With V trimmed by 5 bases and J by 1 base, 7 bases remained unmatched. The CDR3 is 15 residues long. Germline assignment: CDR1 SGHTA and CDR2 FQGNSA. The chain couples TRBV7-2 to TRBJ1-1; 7 nucleotides align to TRBD1. The sequence came from a man younger than 30 who had recovered from COVID-19. Input material: peripheral blood. DNA of the CDR3: TGTGCCAGCAGCCCACAGACAGGGACGAACACTGAAGCTTTCTTT. It translates to CASSPQTGTNTEAFF.